The TCR beta chain under discussion was sequenced for a study of blood T cell repertoires in COVID-19. Recruits, aged roughly 18 to 89 years, lived in 24 US areas. Grouping used clinical history reported by participants in a survey and questionnaire. Cohort 3 donors were reported recovered after two negative PCRs, clearance, or symptom resolution. Authors' processing steps: Scientists estimated how many nucleated cells there were by amplifying reference gene primers. Only in-frame clones appear in the TCRdb table, and some are missing; sequencing was by immunoSEQ multiplex PCR. The V and J calls and the clone size are those of that table, but D and trimming were determined from the DNA. This repertoire shows 150,000 to 180,000 clones, about 88% found once; its top ten account for about 7.3%. The V and J ends lost 3 bases and 2 bases, in that order; junction bases with no gene match: 5. This CDR3 region has 16 residues. CDR1 is WNHNN, CDR2 SYGVQD, per germline (reference sequence).

This clonotype originated in a man aged 45 to 65 who had recovered from COVID-19. The chain carries TRBV10-1 and TRBJ2-3; TRBD2 matches at 10 bases. Material for sequencing was PBMCs or T cells enriched from blood (not recorded which). DNA of the CDR3: TGCGCCAGCAGTGATGCTAGCGGGGGCCCCACAGATACGCAGTATTTT. Protein: CASSDASGGPTDTQYF.